These T cell receptor beta chains were read from a single sample in a study of T cell responses to AZD1222 COVID-19 vaccine. The table came from immunoSEQ multiplex PCR; TCRdb's copy has only in-frame clones and leaves some out. The table has about 130,000 clones, more than 90% seen once. Sequences were derived from peripheral blood, sampled 28 days after the second AZD1222 dose. The receptors shown here come from an adult who received the AZD1222 COVID-19 vaccine. The conserved cysteine and the conserved F or W are not part of the CDR3 here.

TRBV7-3 ASSLRPGLYEQY
TRBV10-3 AIKAGGRSYEQY
TRBV4-3 ASRGGSDEQF
TRBV7-2 ASTTGGGLDTIY
TRBV9 ASSVGSGGQEQY
TRBV10-3 AISRDGTAFEKLF
TRBV6-6 ASTQLANTEAF
TRBV7-2 ASSNRGDQPQH
TRBV20-1 SASGGLAGEQF
TRBV12-3/TRBV12-4 ASSFHPNTEAF
TRBV30 AGTGVREKLF
TRBV13 ASSHNRVGGGEKLF
TRBV5-4 ASSDVAGQGLSYEQY
TRBV4-3 ASSQDGSATNEKLF
TRBV29-1 SVSNSGANVLT
TRBV10-3 AVKRGESTDTQY
TRBV5-1 ASSFGGTNTEAF
TRBV6-5 ASSYSQGGGRNIQY
TRBV28 ASSSNGGDNQPQH
TRBV5-1 ASSLEALVRGNTGELF
TRBV27 ASRRTGYSSNQPQH
TRBV5-1 ASSPEAGRLTEAF
TRBV6-1 ASSEVRGLKTQY